These 9 T cell receptor beta chains originate from one sample sequenced in a study of blood T cell repertoires in COVID-19. Data came from immunoSEQ multiplex PCR; TCRdb stores just in-frame clones and leaves some out. Of about 110,000 clones listed, 70% to 90% are singletons. The sequenced sample consisted of peripheral blood. The origin of the receptors is a human donor in a cohort sampled during active COVID-19.

V is TRBV11-2 and J is TRBJ1-4; 10 positions agree with TRBD1. V lost 4 bases and J lost 0; bases outside the gene matches: 5. This CDR3 has 17 residues. In germline, CDR1 is SGHAT, CDR2 FQNNGV. CDR3 amino acids: CASSSGTGASTNEKLFF. The DNA for the CDR3 is TGTGCCAGCAGCTCCGGGACAGGGGCTTCAACTAATGAAAAACTGTTTTTT.

V and J are TRBV7-2 and TRBJ1-6, with TRBD1 as a possible D gene (6 bases). This CDR3 has 13 residues. Between the trimmed V and J ends, which lost 1 base and 10 bases, there was a span of 8 bases. Germline V CDR1 and CDR2: SGHTA, FQGNSA. The CDR3 loop reads CASSLDRVSPLHF. CDR3 in DNA: TGTGCCAGCAGCTTAGACAGGGTGTCACCCCTCCACTTT.

The rearrangement links TRBV4-3 to TRBJ1-6; D gene uncertain. V gave up 2 bases and J gave up 7 bases, with 24 bases separating them. The CDR3 is made up of 19 amino acids. Germline V gives CDR1 LGHNA, CDR2 YSLEER. The CDR3 reads CASSQHSSHGRTANSPLHF. The CDR3 DNA reads as TGCGCCAGCAGCCAACACAGCTCCCACGGCCGGACTGCCAATTCACCCCTCCACTTT.

V usage is TRBV6-5 and J usage is TRBJ2-2, with TRBD1 as a possible D gene (6 bases). Per the germline V gene, CDR1 is MNHEY and CDR2 is SVGAGI. CDR3 length equals 13 residues. V was trimmed by 6 bases and J by 4 bases, leaving 9 bases between them. Here the CDR3 reads CASRDSITGELFF. The CDR3 nucleotides read TGTGCCAGCAGGGACAGCATCACCGGGGAGCTGTTTTTT.

This chain connects TRBV11-3 to TRBJ2-1; 8 bases match TRBD2. The CDR3 consists of 16 residues. The trim removed 5 bases at V and 6 bases at J, leaving 12 bases unmatched. The germline CDR1 and CDR2 sequences are SGHNT and YENEEA. This CDR3 is CASSQIAGQMFNEQFF. For the CDR3, the DNA is TGTGCCAGCAGCCAAATAGCGGGGCAAATGTTCAATGAGCAGTTCTTC.

The gene calls are TRBV6-1 and TRBJ2-4, with D tentatively TRBD1 (5 bases). Per germline, CDR1 MNHNS and CDR2 SASEGT. The CDR3 contains 13 residues. Trimming pared 0 bases from V and 9 bases from J, leaving 9 bases between. The CDR3 DNA is TGTGCCAGCAGTGAAGCTAGGGGCGGCATTCAGTACTTC. This translates into CASSEARGGIQYF.

The chain is built from TRBV7-2 and TRBJ2-3, with 12 bases aligning to TRBD2. The J segment lost 2 bases and the V segment lost 3 bases, leaving 9 bases of the junction unmatched. From germline, CDR1 is SGHTA and CDR2 FQGNSA. This CDR3 contains 18 residues. DNA for the CDR3: TGTGCCAGCAGCTTCCATCCAGGACTAGCGGGAAACACAGATACGCAGTATTTT. This encodes CASSFHPGLAGNTDTQYF. The full variable domain, in which reference TRBV7-2 and TRBJ2-3 provide the parts outside the CDR3, is GAGVSQSPSNKVTEKGKDVELRCDPISGHTALYWYRQSLGQGLEFLIYFQGNSAPDKSGLPSDRFSAERTGGSVSTLTIQRTQQEDSAVYLCASSFHPGLAGNTDTQYFGPGTRLTVL.

The chain is built from TRBV7-9 and TRBJ2-5; D is ambiguous. The germline V and J ends were trimmed by 8 bases and 5 bases, with 6 bases remaining between them. CDR3 length: 10 residues. Germline V gene lookup returns CDR1 SEHNR and CDR2 FQNEAQ (reference sequence). The CDR3 region is CASSVETQYF. For the CDR3, the DNA is TGTGCCAGCTCTGTGGAGACCCAGTACTTC.

In this sample, this clone turned up once. In DNA, the CDR3 is TGTGCCAGCAGCTTAGATGGTCTAGCGGGGAGGGGGGAGTTCTTC. This encodes CASSLDGLAGRGEFF. The rearrangement links TRBV11-2 to TRBJ2-1, with TRBD2 identical over 9 bases. CDR1 and CDR2 from the germline V gene are SGHAT and FQNNGV. Unmatched junction bases numbered 11, after V lost 0 bases and J lost 14 bases. This CDR3 has 15 residues.